A single sample is the source of the 8 T cell receptor beta chains below, sequenced in a study of T cell changes during pregnancy in multiple sclerosis. Here immunoSEQ multiplex PCR was the method, and the copy in TCRdb shows in-frame clones only, minus some. In the table there are about 94,000 clones, 94% of which are singletons. Material: peripheral blood, obtained in the third trimester of pregnancy. The receptors were sampled from a female donor with multiple sclerosis, enrolled in a pregnancy study.

This clone was seen once. The chain couples TRBV5-1 to TRBJ2-1; 7 bases are shared with TRBD2. This CDR3 has 12 amino acids. After removal of 7 bases from V and 5 bases from J, the junction contained 3 bases not matched to a gene. Looked up from germline, CDR1 is SGHRS and CDR2 is YFSETQ. CDR3 sequence (DNA): TGCGCCAGCGACCTAGCGGACAATGAGCAGTTCTTC. It yields the protein CASDLADNEQFF. The full variable domain, with the rest looked up from reference TRBV5-1 and TRBJ2-1, is KAGVTQTPRYLIKTRGQQVTLSCSPISGHRSVSWYQQTPGQGLQFLFEYFSETQRNKGNFPGRFSGRQFSNSRSEMNVSTLELGDSALYLCASDLADNEQFFGPGTRLTVL.

The chain combines TRBV7-2 with TRBJ2-1; D gene ambiguous. Between the trimmed V and J ends, which lost 2 bases and 2 bases, there was a span of 4 bases. The CDR3 totals 13 residues. Looked up from germline, CDR1 is SGHTA and CDR2 is FQGNSA. CDR3 sequence reads: CASSLSAYNEQFF. CDR3 DNA sequence: TGTGCCAGCAGCTTATCGGCCTACAATGAGCAGTTCTTC.

The chain carries TRBV29-1 and TRBJ2-7; 8 nucleotides line up with TRBD2. The CDR3 consists of 12 residues. J gave up 7 bases and V 6 bases, and 8 bases lay outside the gene matches. Germline CDR1 reads SQVTM; CDR2 reads ANQGSEA. Here the CDR3 DNA reads TGCAGCGTGTTTCAGGGCGGGAGGGAGCAGTACTTC. It is translated as CSVFQGGREQYF.

The chain uses TRBV2 and TRBJ2-1; perhaps TRBD1 as D (6 bases). This CDR3 has 10 amino acids. Between the trimmed V and J ends, which lost 6 bases and 13 bases, there was a span of 10 bases. CDR1 is SNHLY and CDR2 is FYNNEI in the germline V gene. CDR3 protein: CASRGARQFF. DNA of the CDR3: TGTGCCAGCAGGGGGGCCAGACAGTTCTTC.

The chain uses TRBV19 and TRBJ2-2; 12 positions match TRBD2. CDR3 length: 16 amino acids. CDR1 and CDR2 from the germline V gene are LNHDA and SQIVND (reference sequence). Trimming took 4 bases from V and 7 from J; bases not matched to a gene: 7. DNA for the CDR3: TGTGCCAGTAGTAAGACTAGCGGGAGTGGGGTCGGGGAGCTGTTTTTT. Its translation is CASSKTSGSGVGELFF.

This clone came up a few times. CDR3 protein: CASSESARRNTIYF. CDR3 DNA sequence: TGCGCCAGCAGTGAGTCGGCCCGCCGAAACACCATATATTTT. This sequence joins TRBV10-1 and TRBJ1-3, with D hard to call. Trimming stripped 0 bases from V and 5 bases from J, with 8 bases between. The CDR3 contains 14 residues. Germline V lookup: CDR1 WNHNN, CDR2 SYGVQD (reference sequence).

V and J are TRBV7-8 and TRBJ2-1, with 10 bases identical to TRBD2. CDR1 and CDR2 (germline): SGHVS, FQNEAQ. CDR3 length equals 15 residues. J lost 3 bases, V lost 6 bases, and 5 bases had no gene match. The CDR3 DNA reads TGTGCCAGCAGTCGACCTAGCGGGAGCTACAATGAGCAGTTCTTC. Translating gives CASSRPSGSYNEQFF.

The chain uses TRBV7-2 and TRBJ2-5, with 7 bases aligning to TRBD2. Germline V CDR1 and CDR2: SGHTA, FQGNSA. After removal of 9 bases from V and 5 bases from J, the junction contained 9 bases not matched to a gene. This CDR3 is 13 amino acids long. CDR3 region: CASASGPRETQYF. CDR3 nucleotide sequence: TGTGCCAGTGCTAGCGGCCCTAGGGAGACCCAGTACTTC. The whole variable domain, remainder taken from reference TRBV7-2 and TRBJ2-5, is GAGVSQSPSNKVTEKGKDVELRCDPISGHTALYWYRQSLGQGLEFLIYFQGNSAPDKSGLPSDRFSAERTGGSVSTLTIQRTQQEDSAVYLCASASGPRETQYFGPGTRLLVL.